The text below deals with one T cell receptor (beta chain). Every isolated RNA sample was fully reverse transcribed, so sequencing captured expressed TCRB transcripts. TCRdb's table, derived via immunoSEQ multiplex PCR, lists solely in-frame clones and lacks some. The sample carries about 40,000 clones, 45% to 50% recorded once. The record originates from a study of beta chain features in type 1 diabetes. From germline, CDR1 is MNHNS and CDR2 SASEGT. Trimming removed 1 base from V and 1 base from J; junction bases left unmatched: 6. CDR3 length: 16 amino acids. Sample: central memory CD4+ T cells from blood. The origin of this receptor is a woman younger than 30 in good health. This chain links TRBV6-1 with TRBJ2-7, with 8 bases aligning to TRBD2. The CDR3 sequence is CASSEVRVAGSYEQYF. DNA for the CDR3: TGTGCCAGCAGTGAAGTCAGGGTAGCGGGGTCCTACGAGCAGTACTTC.